This T cell receptor beta chain was obtained from a study of patients and donors after allogeneic stem cell transplantation. The CDR3 is 12 residues long. The germline gives CDR1 MGHDK, CDR2 SYGVNS. Trimming left V 8 bases short and J 5 bases short, with 12 bases between. TCRdb re-analysed the RT-PCR reads in MiXCR, keeping a single row per CDR3 protein. The data contain under 200,000 distinct CDR3 sequences, roughly 30% of them seen just once; the ten biggest clones take up less than 3.5%. This clonotype was observed at least ten times. The genes are TRBV25-1 and TRBJ1-1; D possibly corresponds to TRBD1 (5 bases). The sample was blood, either unsorted or a sorted T cell fraction (not recorded which). The sequence derives from a human donor who was either an allogeneic HSCT recipient or a stem cell or donor lymphocyte infusion donor (not recorded which). It is not recorded whose cells these are; they may come from a transplant donor. The CDR3 sequence: CASSISGTEAFF. In nucleotides, the CDR3 is TGTGCCAGCTCTATCTCAGGGACTGAAGCTTTCTTT. Together with reference TRBV25-1 and TRBJ1-1, the CDR3 gives the full variable domain: EADIYQTPRYLVIGTGKKITLECSQTMGHDKMYWYQQDPGMELHLIHYSYGVNSTEKGDLSSESTVSRIRTEHFPLTLESARPSHTSQYLCASSISGTEAFFGQGTRLTVV.